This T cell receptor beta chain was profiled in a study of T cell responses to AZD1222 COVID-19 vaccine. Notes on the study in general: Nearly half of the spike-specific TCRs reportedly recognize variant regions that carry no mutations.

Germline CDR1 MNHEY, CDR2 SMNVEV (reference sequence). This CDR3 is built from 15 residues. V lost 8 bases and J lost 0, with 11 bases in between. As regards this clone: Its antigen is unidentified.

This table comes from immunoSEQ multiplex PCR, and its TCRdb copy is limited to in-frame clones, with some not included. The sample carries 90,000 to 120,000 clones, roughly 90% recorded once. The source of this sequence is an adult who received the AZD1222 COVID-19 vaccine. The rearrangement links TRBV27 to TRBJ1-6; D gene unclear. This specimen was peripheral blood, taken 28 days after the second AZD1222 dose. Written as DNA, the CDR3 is TGTGCCAGCGGGGAGGTGGGCTCCTATAATTCACCCCTCCACTTT. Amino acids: CASGEVGSYNSPLHF.